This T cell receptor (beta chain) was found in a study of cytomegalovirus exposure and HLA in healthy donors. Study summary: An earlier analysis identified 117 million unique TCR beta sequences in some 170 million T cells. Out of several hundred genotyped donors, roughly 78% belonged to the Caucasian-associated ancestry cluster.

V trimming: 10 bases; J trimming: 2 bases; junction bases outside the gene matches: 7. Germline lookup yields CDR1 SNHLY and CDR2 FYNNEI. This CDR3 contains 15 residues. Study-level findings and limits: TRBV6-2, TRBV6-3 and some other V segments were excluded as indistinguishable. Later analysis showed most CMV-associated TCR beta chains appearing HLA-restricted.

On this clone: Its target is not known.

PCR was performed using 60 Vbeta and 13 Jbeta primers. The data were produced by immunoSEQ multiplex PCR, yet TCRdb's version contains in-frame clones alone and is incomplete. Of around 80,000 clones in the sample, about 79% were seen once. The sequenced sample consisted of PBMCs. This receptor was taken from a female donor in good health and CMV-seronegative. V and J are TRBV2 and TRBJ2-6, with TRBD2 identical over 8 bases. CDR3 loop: CATQAGGAGANVLTF. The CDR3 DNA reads TGTGCCACCCAGGCGGGGGGCGCTGGGGCCAACGTCCTGACTTTC.